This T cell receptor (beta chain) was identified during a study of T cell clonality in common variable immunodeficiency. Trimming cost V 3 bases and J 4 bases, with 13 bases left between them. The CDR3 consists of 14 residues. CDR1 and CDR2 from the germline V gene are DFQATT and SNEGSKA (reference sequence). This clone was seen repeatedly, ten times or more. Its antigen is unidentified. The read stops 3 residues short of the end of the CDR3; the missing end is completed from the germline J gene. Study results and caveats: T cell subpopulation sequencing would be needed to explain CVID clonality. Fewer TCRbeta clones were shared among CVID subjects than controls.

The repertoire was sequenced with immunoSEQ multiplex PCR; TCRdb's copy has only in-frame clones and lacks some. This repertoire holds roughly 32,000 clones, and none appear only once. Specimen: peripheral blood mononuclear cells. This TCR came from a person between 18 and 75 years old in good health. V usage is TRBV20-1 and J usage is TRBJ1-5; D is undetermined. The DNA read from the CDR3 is TGCAGTGCTAGGGGCAACTTACCTAATCAGCCC. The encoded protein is CSARGNLPNQP. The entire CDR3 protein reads CSARGNLPNQPQHF.